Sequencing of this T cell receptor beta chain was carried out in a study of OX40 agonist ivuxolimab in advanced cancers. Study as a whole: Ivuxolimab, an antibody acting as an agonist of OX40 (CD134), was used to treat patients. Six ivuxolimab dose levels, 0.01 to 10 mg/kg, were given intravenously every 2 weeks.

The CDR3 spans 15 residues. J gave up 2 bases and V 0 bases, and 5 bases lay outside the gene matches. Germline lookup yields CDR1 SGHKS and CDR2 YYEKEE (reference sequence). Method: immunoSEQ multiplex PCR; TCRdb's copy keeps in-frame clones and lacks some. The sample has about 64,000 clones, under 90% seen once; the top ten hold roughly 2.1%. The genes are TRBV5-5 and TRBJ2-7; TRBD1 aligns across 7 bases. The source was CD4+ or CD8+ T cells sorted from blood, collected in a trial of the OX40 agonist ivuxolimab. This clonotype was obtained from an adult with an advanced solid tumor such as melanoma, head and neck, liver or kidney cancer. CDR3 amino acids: CASSLGTGAPYEQYF. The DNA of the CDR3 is TGTGCCAGCAGCTTGGGAACAGGGGCCCCCTACGAGCAGTACTTC.